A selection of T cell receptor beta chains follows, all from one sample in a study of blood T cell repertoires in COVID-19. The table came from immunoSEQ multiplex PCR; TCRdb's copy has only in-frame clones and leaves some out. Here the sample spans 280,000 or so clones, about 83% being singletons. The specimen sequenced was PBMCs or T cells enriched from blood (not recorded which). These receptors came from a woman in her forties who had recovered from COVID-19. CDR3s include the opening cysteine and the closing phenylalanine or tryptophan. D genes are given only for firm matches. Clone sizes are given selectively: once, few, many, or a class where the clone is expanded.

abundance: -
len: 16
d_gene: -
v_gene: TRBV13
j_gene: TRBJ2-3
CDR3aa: CASTPGRSGSTDTQYF
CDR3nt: TGTGCCAGCACTCCCGGCAGGAGCGGGAGCACAGATACGCAGTATTTT

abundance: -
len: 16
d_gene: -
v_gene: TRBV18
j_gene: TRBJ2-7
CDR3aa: CASSLRGGPRLDEQYF
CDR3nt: TGTGCCAGCTCACTGCGTGGTGGTCCCCGTCTGGACGAGCAGTACTTC

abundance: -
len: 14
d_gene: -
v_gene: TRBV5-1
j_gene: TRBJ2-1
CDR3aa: CASSPPSTDNEQFF
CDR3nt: TGCGCCAGCAGCCCACCCTCGACTGACAATGAGCAGTTCTTC

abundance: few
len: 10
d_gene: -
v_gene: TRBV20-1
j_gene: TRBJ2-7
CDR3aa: CSARGREQYF
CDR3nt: TGCAGTGCTAGAGGGAGGGAGCAGTACTTC

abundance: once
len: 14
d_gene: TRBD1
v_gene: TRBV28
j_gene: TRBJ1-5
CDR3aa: CASSTPDRAAPQHF
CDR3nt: TGTGCCAGCAGCACCCCCGACAGGGCTGCGCCCCAGCATTTT

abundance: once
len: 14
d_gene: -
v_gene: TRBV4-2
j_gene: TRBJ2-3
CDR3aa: CASSQAGGQDTQYF
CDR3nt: TGTGCCAGCAGCCAAGCCGGAGGCCAAGATACGCAGTATTTT

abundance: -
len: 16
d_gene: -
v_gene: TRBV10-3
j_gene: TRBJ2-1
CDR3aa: CAIRDTLAVPFNEQFF
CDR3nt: TGTGCCATCAGAGACACCTTAGCGGTTCCCTTCAATGAGCAGTTCTTC

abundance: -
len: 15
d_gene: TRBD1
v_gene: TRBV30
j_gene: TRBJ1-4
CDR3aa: CAWSTRTGSNEKLFF
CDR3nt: TGTGCCTGGAGTACCCGGACAGGGTCAAATGAAAAACTGTTTTTT

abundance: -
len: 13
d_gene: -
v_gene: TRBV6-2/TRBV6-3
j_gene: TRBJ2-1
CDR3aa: CASSYTHLNEQFF
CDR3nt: TGTGCCAGCAGTTACACCCACCTAAATGAGCAGTTCTTC

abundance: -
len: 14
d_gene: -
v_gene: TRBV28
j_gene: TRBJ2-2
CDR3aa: CASSLWRNTGELFF
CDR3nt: TGTGCCAGCAGTTTATGGAGGAACACCGGGGAGCTGTTTTTT

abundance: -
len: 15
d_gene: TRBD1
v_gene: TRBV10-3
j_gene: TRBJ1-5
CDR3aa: CAISEGGLSNQPQHF
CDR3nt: TGTGCCATCAGTGAAGGGGGCCTTAGCAATCAGCCCCAGCATTTT

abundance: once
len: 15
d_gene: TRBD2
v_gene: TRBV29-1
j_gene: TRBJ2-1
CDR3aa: CSALRGLAGGDEQFF
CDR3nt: TGCAGCGCCCTCCGGGGACTAGCGGGAGGGGATGAGCAGTTCTTC

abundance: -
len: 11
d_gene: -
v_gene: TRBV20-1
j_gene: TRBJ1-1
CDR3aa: CSPKGGVEAFF
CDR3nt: TGCAGCCCCAAAGGAGGCGTCGAAGCTTTCTTT

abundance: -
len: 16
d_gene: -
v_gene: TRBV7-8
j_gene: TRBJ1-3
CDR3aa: CASSLAGRGGGNTIYF
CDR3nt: TGTGCCAGCAGCTTAGCTGGCAGGGGTGGGGGAAACACCATATATTTT

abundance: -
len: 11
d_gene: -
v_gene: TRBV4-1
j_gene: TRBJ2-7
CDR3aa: CASSRGLQQYF
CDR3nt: TGCGCCAGCAGCCGGGGACTCCAGCAGTACTTC

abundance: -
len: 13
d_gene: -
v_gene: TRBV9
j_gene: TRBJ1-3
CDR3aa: CASQPGSGNTIYF
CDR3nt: TGTGCCAGCCAACCGGGGTCGGGAAACACCATATATTTT